The 8 T cell receptor beta chains listed next were all sequenced from one sample in a study of cytomegalovirus exposure and HLA in healthy donors. Primers included in the PCR were 60 Vbeta and 13 Jbeta primers. TCRdb keeps only in-frame clones here, not all; method: immunoSEQ multiplex PCR. Its table lists tens of thousands of clones. Sequencing used PBMCs. These receptors were collected from a woman younger than 45 in good health and CMV-seronegative.

The V call is TRBV6-5, the J call TRBJ2-7, with D unclear. This CDR3 has 13 amino acids. V lost 4 bases and J lost 2, with 9 bases in between. Germline V gene lookup returns CDR1 MNHEY and CDR2 SVGAGI. This CDR3 is CASSLQQTYEQYF. CDR3 sequence (DNA): TGTGCCAGCAGTTTACAGCAAACCTACGAGCAGTACTTC.

This chain links TRBV19 with TRBJ1-4; D is perhaps TRBD1 (6 bases). This CDR3 contains 15 residues. V was pared by 5 bases and J by 1 base, with 11 bases between. The germline V gene has CDR1 LNHDA and CDR2 SQIVND (reference sequence). This CDR3 is CASSDTGRTNEKLFF. The CDR3 DNA follows: TGTGCCAGTAGTGACACAGGGAGAACTAATGAAAAACTGTTTTTT.

The chain is built from TRBV5-6 and TRBJ1-2, with 10 positions matching TRBD1. The junction had 3 bases not matched to a gene; V was cut back by 2 bases and J by 2 bases. Germline V gene lookup returns CDR1 SGHDT and CDR2 YYEEEE. The CDR3 consists of 15 residues. CDR3 bases: TGTGCCAGCAGCTTAGCGGACAGGGGGAACTATGGCTACACCTTC. It specifies CASSLADRGNYGYTF.

The rearrangement uses TRBV29-1 and TRBJ1-2; no reliable D call. Germline CDR1 is SQVTM and CDR2 is ANQGSEA. The CDR3 spans 14 residues. V lost 1 base and J lost 2, with 11 bases in between. CDR3: CSVEAAGKNYGYTF. DNA of the CDR3: TGCAGCGTTGAAGCTGCGGGGAAGAACTATGGCTACACCTTC.

This chain uses TRBV30 with TRBJ1-2; 7 nucleotides match TRBD1. Germline V gene data show CDR1 as GTSNPN and CDR2 as SVGIG (reference sequence). Germline trimming cut 5 bases from V and 4 bases from J; bases unmatched to any gene: 4. The CDR3 sequence is 12 residues long. The CDR3 sequence: CAWLTGRYGYTF. CDR3 DNA sequence: TGTGCCTGGCTGACAGGGCGCTATGGCTACACCTTC.

The chain is built from TRBV5-1 and TRBJ2-3; 8 nucleotides match TRBD2. Germline values: CDR1 SGHRS, CDR2 YFSETQ. V was pared by 3 bases and J by 3 bases, with 9 bases of the junction left unmatched. The CDR3 covers 16 residues. The CDR3: CASSWNLAGRTDTQYF. The CDR3, as DNA: TGCGCCAGCAGCTGGAACTTAGCGGGAAGGACAGATACGCAGTATTTT.

The gene calls are TRBV7-8 and TRBJ1-4; 8 positions agree with TRBD1. This CDR3 spans 15 amino acids. Germline V gives CDR1 SGHVS, CDR2 FQNEAQ. Trimming took 1 base from V and 5 from J; bases not matched to a gene: 3. CDR3 DNA: TGTGCCAGCAGCTTAGAGGCAGGGGGCAATGAAAAACTGTTTTTT. It encodes CASSLEAGGNEKLFF. The variable domain in full, completed from reference TRBV7-8 and TRBJ1-4, reads GAGVSQSPRYKVAKRGQDVALRCDPISGHVSLFWYQQALGQGPEFLTYFQNEAQLDKSGLPSDRFFAERPEGSVSTLKIQRTQQEDSAVYLCASSLEAGGNEKLFFGSGTQLSVL.

The rearrangement joins TRBV30 to TRBJ2-7; TRBD2 is a possible D gene (6 bases). V gave up 0 bases and J gave up 3 bases, with 18 bases separating them. This CDR3 region has 16 residues. CDR1 and CDR2 from the germline V gene are GTSNPN and SVGIG (reference sequence). The CDR3 DNA reads TGTGCCTGGAGTGTATATTTAGGTAGCGGAAACTACGAGCAGTACTTC. Protein sequence: CAWSVYLGSGNYEQYF.